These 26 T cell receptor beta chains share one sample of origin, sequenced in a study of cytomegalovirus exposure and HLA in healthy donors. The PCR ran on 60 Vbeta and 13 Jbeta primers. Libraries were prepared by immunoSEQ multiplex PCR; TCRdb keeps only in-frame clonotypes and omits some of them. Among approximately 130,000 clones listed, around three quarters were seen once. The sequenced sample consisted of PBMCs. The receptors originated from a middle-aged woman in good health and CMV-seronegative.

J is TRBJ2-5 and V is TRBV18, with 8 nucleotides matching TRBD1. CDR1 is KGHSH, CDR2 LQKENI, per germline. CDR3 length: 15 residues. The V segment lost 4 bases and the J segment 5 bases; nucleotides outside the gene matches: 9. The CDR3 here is CASSRAQGAGETQYF. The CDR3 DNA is TGTGCCAGCTCACGTGCCCAGGGGGCTGGGGAGACCCAGTACTTC.

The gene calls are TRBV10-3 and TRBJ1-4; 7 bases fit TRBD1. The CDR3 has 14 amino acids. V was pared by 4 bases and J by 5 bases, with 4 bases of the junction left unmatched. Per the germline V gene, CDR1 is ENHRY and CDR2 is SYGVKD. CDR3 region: CAISGDRKNEKLFF. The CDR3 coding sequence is TGTGCCATCAGTGGGGACAGAAAAAATGAAAAACTGTTTTTT.

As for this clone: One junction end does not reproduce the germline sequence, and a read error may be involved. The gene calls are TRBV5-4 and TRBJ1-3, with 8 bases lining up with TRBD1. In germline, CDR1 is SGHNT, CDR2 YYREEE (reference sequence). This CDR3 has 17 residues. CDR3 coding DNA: TGCGCCAGCAGCCACACCGTCGTCAGGGGGCCTGGAAACACCATATATTTT. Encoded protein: CASSHTVVRGPGNTIYF.

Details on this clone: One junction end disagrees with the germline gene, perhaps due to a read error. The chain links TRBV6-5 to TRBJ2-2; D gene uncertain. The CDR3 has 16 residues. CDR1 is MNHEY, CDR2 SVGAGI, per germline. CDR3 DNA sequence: TGTGCCAGCAGTTACTCGAGTCTCGTCCCCACCCGGGAGCTGTTTTTT. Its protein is CASSYSSLVPTRELFF.

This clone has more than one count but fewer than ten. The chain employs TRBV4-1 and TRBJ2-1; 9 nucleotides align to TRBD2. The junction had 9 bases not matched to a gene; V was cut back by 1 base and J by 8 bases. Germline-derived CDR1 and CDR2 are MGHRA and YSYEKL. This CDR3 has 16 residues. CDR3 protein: CASSQVQREVFDEQFF. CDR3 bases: TGCGCCAGCAGCCAAGTTCAGCGGGAGGTCTTTGATGAGCAGTTCTTC.

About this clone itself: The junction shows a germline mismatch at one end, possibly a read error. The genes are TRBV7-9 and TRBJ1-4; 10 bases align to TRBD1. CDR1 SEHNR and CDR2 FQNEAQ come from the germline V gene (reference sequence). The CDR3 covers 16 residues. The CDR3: CSSSPGTGVTNEKLFF. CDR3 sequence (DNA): TGTTCCAGCAGCCCCGGGACAGGGGTGACTAATGAAAAACTGTTTTTT.

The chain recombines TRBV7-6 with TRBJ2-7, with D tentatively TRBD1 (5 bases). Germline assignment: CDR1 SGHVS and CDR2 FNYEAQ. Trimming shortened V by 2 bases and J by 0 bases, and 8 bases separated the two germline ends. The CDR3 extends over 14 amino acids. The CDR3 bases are TGTGCCAGCAGCTTAAGACAGAACTCCTACGAGCAGTACTTC. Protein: CASSLRQNSYEQYF.

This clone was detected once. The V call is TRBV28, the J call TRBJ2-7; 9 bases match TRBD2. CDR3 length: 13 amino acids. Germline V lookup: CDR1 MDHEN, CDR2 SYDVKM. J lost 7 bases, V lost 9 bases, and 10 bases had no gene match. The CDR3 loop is CASYAGGRREQYF. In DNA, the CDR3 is TGTGCCAGTTATGCGGGAGGGCGTAGGGAGCAGTACTTC.

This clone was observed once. CDR3 amino acids: CASNLLAGENTGELFF. The CDR3 DNA follows: TGTGCCAGCAACCTACTAGCGGGAGAGAACACCGGGGAGCTGTTTTTT. The chain combines TRBV5-6 with TRBJ2-2; 11 bases map to TRBD2. J gave up 1 base and V 6 bases, and 5 bases lay outside the gene matches. This CDR3 has 16 residues. The germline gives CDR1 SGHDT, CDR2 YYEEEE.

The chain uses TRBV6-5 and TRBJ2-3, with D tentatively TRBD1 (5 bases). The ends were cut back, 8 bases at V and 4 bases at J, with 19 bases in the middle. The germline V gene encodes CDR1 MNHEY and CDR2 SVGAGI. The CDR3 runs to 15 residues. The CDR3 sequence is CASSPSPGLPDTQYF. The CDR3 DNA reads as TGTGCCAGCTCCCCCAGCCCAGGGCTCCCAGATACGCAGTATTTT.

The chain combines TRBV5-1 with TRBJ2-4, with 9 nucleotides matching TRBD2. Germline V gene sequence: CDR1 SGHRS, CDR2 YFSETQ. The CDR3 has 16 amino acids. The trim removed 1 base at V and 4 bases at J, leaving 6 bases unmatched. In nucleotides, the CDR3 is TGCGCCAGCAGCTTGACGGCGGGAGGGTCGAAAAACATTCAGTACTTC. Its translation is CASSLTAGGSKNIQYF.

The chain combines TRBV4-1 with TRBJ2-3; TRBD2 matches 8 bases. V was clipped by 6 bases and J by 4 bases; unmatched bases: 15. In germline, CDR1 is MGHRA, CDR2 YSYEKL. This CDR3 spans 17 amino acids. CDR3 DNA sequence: TGCGCCAGCAGTTGGCCCCCGTCAGGACTAGCTCCAGATACGCAGTATTTT. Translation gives CASSWPPSGLAPDTQYF.

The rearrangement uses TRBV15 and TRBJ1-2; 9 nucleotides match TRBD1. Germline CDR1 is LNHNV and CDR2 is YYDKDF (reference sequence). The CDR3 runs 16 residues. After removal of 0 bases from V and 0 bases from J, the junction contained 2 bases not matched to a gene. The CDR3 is CATSRDRTGANYGYTF. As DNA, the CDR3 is TGTGCCACCAGCAGAGACCGGACAGGGGCTAACTATGGCTACACCTTC.

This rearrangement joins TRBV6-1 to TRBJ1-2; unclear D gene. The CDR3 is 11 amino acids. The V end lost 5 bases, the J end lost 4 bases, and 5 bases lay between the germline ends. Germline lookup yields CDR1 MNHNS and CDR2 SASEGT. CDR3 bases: TGTGCCAGCAGTTACACCTATGGCTACACCTTC. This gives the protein CASSYTYGYTF.

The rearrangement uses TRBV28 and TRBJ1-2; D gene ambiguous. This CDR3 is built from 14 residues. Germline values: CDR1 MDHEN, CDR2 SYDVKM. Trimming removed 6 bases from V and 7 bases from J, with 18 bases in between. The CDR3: CASSLHSRRGGYTF. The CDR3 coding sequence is TGTGCCAGCAGCCTCCACAGCCGGCGGGGTGGCTACACCTTC.

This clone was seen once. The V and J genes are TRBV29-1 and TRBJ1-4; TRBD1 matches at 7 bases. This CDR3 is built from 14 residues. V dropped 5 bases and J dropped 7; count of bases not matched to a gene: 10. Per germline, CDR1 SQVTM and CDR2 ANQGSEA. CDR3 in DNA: TGCAGCGTTAGGACAGGAGGTCAAAGTGAAAAACTGTTTTTT. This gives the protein CSVRTGGQSEKLFF.

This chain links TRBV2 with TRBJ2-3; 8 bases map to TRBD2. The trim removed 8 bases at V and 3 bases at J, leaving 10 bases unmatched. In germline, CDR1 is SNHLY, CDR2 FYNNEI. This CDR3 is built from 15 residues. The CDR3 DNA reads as TGTGCCAGCCAGTACGGGAGGGCATCTACAGATACGCAGTATTTT. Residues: CASQYGRASTDTQYF.

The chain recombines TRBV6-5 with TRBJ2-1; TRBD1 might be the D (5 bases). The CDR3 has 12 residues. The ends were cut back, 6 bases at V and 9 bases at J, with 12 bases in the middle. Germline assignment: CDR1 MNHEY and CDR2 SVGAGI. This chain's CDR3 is CASSTEGVEQFF. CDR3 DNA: TGTGCCAGCAGCACAGAAGGGGTTGAGCAGTTCTTC.

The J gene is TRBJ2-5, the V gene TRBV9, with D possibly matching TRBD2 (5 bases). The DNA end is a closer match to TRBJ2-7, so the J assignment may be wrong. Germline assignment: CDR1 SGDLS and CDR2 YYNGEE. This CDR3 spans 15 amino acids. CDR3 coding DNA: TGTGCCAGCAGCGTCGCGGGTACCCCGACCTACGAGCAGTACTTC. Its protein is CASSVAGTPTYEQYF.

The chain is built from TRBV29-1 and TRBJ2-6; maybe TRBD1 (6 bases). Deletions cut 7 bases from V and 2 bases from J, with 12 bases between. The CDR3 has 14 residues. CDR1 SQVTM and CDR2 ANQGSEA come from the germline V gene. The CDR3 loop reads CSALNRAGANVLTF. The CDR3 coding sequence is TGCAGCGCCTTGAACAGGGCTGGGGCCAACGTCCTGACTTTC.

The CDR3 nucleotides read TGTGCCAGCACCTCTGGCCAGAATAACTATGGCTACACCTTC. Translating it yields CASTSGQNNYGYTF. This chain uses TRBV28 with TRBJ1-2, with D uncertain. Germline CDR1 is MDHEN and CDR2 is SYDVKM. This CDR3 has 14 amino acids. V dropped 7 bases and J dropped 1 base, with 13 bases sitting between them.

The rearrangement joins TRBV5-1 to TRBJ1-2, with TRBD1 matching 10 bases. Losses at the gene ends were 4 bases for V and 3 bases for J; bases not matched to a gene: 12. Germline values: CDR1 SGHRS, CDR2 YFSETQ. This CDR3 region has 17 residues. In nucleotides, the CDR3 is TGCGCCAGCAGCCGGGGACAGGGGAATAGGTATGACTATGGCTACACCTTC. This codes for CASSRGQGNRYDYGYTF.

The CDR3 sequence: CASSLTGRGLEQYF. As DNA, the CDR3 is TGTGCCAGCAGCTTAACGGGCAGGGGGCTCGAGCAGTACTTC. This chain uses TRBV13 with TRBJ2-7; 8 bases map to TRBD1. Germline assignment: CDR1 PRHDT and CDR2 FYEKMQ (reference sequence). The V and J ends lost 2 bases and 6 bases, in that order; junction bases with no gene match: 6. This CDR3 is built from 14 residues.

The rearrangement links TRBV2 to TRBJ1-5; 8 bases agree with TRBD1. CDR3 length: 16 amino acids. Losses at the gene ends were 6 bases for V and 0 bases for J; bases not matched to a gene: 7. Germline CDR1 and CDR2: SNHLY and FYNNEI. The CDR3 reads CASRRTGQDSNQPQHF. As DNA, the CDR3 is TGTGCCAGCAGGAGGACAGGGCAGGATAGCAATCAGCCCCAGCATTTT. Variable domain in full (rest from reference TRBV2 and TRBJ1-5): EPEVTQTPSHQVTQMGQEVILRCVPISNHLYFYWYRQILGQKVEFLVSFYNNEISEKSEIFDDQFSVERPDGSNFTLKIRSTKLEDSAMYFCASRRTGQDSNQPQHFGDGTRLSIL.

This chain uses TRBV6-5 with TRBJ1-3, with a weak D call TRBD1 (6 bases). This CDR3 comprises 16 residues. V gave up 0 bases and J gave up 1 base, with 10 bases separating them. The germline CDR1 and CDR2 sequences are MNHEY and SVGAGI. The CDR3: CASSYSATGSGNTIYF. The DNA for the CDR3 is TGTGCCAGCAGTTACTCGGCGACAGGATCTGGAAACACCATATATTTT.

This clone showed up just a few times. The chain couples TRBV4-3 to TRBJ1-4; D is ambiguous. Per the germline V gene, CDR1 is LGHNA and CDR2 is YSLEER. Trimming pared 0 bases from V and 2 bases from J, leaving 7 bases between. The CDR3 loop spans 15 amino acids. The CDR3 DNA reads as TGCGCCAGCAGCCAAGATTCGGGGACTAATGAAAAACTGTTTTTT. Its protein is CASSQDSGTNEKLFF.